A selection of T cell receptor beta chains follows, all from one sample in a study of blood T cell repertoires in COVID-19. The assay was immunoSEQ multiplex PCR, and TCRdb's table has in-frame clones only and misses some. This repertoire shows around 60,000 clones, around four fifths found once; its top ten account for 5% to 5.5%. The material sequenced was peripheral blood. Source of these receptors: a man between 65 and 85 years old with acute or convalescent COVID-19. CDR3s include the opening cysteine and the closing phenylalanine or tryptophan. The D gene is left open where the match is weak. Where a row states a size, it is once, few, many or the class of an expanded clone; other rows omit it.

V: TRBV5-1; D: TRBD2; size: once; J: TRBJ2-5; length: 16; CDR3: CASSFTSGGVDETQYF; DNA: TGCGCCAGCAGCTTTACTAGCGGGGGGGTTGACGAGACCCAGTACTTC
V: TRBV7-9; D: TRBD1; size: NA; J: TRBJ2-2; length: 18; CDR3: CASSFPSSRQGGPGELFF; DNA: TGTGCCAGCAGCTTCCCTTCATCCAGACAGGGGGGTCCGGGGGAGCTGTTTTTT
V: TRBV19; D: TRBD1; size: NA; J: TRBJ1-1; length: 15; CDR3: CASSIGGQGSTEAFF; DNA: TGTGCCAGTAGTATAGGGGGACAGGGTTCCACTGAAGCTTTCTTT
V: TRBV5-1; D: NA; size: NA; J: TRBJ2-2; length: 13; CDR3: CASSSLDTGELFF; DNA: TGCGCCAGCAGCTCACTGGACACCGGGGAGCTGTTTTTT
V: TRBV7-9; D: NA; size: once; J: TRBJ1-3; length: 13; CDR3: CASQGSSGNTIYF; DNA: TGTGCCAGCCAGGGCAGCTCTGGAAACACCATATATTTT
V: TRBV28; D: NA; size: NA; J: TRBJ1-6; length: 14; CDR3: CASTRGFGDSPLHF; DNA: TGTGCCAGCACCCGGGGGTTTGGTGATTCACCCCTCCACTTT
V: TRBV7-2; D: NA; size: NA; J: TRBJ2-6; length: 16; CDR3: CASSLASLAGANVLTF; DNA: TGTGCCAGCAGCTTAGCGAGCCTCGCTGGGGCCAACGTCCTGACTTTC
V: TRBV12-3/TRBV12-4; D: TRBD1; size: NA; J: TRBJ1-2; length: 13; CDR3: CASSLRDRAGYTF; DNA: TGTGCCAGCAGTCTCCGGGACAGGGCTGGCTACACCTTC
V: TRBV5-6; D: TRBD2; size: NA; J: TRBJ2-2; length: 16; CDR3: CASSFSGGALTGELFF; DNA: TGTGCCAGCAGCTTTAGCGGGGGGGCCCTCACCGGGGAGCTGTTTTTT
V: TRBV2; D: NA; size: NA; J: TRBJ1-1; length: 12; CDR3: CASHQGTTEAFF; DNA: TGTGCCAGCCATCAAGGGACAACTGAAGCTTTCTTT
V: TRBV11-2; D: TRBD2; size: NA; J: TRBJ2-1; length: 18; CDR3: CASSLVLVSGGTYNEQFF; DNA: TGTGCCAGCAGCTTAGTTCTTGTTAGCGGGGGGACCTACAATGAGCAGTTCTTC
V: TRBV3-1/TRBV3-2; D: NA; size: NA; J: TRBJ2-7; length: 15; CDR3: CASSQYRQGLSQQYF; DNA: TGTGCCAGCAGCCAATATAGGCAGGGGTTATCCCAGCAGTACTTC
V: TRBV12-3/TRBV12-4; D: NA; size: NA; J: TRBJ1-2; length: 13; CDR3: CASSARDNYGYTF; DNA: TGTGCCAGCAGCGCGAGAGATAACTATGGCTACACCTTC
V: TRBV6-5; D: NA; size: NA; J: TRBJ2-2; length: 14; CDR3: CASAWGPDTGELFF; DNA: TGTGCCAGCGCGTGGGGGCCAGACACCGGGGAGCTGTTTTTT
V: TRBV11-2; D: TRBD2; size: NA; J: TRBJ2-3; length: 16; CDR3: CASSARGAGGTDTQYF; DNA: TGTGCCAGCAGCGCCCGCGGAGCGGGGGGCACAGATACGCAGTATTTT
V: TRBV9; D: TRBD1; size: NA; J: TRBJ2-1; length: 13; CDR3: CASSSRDRNEQFF; DNA: TGTGCCAGCAGCAGCCGGGACAGAAATGAGCAGTTCTTC
V: TRBV18; D: TRBD1; size: NA; J: TRBJ2-1; length: 15; CDR3: CASSPGQGVYNEQFF; DNA: TGTGCCAGCTCACCCGGACAGGGGGTCTACAATGAGCAGTTCTTC